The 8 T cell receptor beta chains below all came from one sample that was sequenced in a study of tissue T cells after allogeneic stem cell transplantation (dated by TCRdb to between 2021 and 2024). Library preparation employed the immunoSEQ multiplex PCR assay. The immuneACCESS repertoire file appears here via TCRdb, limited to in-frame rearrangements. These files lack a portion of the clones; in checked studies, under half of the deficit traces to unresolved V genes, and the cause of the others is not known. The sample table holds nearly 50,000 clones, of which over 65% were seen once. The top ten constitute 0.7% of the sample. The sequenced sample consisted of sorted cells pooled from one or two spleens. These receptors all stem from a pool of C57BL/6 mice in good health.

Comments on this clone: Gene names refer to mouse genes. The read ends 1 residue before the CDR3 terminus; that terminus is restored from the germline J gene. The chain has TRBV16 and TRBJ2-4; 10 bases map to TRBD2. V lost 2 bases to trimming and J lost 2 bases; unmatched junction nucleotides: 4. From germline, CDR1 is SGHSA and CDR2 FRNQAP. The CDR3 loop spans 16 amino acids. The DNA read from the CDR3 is TGTGCAAGCAGCTTACTGGGGGGGCGCATTCAAAACACCTTGTAC. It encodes CASSLLGGRIQNTLY. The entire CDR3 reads CASSLLGGRIQNTLYF.

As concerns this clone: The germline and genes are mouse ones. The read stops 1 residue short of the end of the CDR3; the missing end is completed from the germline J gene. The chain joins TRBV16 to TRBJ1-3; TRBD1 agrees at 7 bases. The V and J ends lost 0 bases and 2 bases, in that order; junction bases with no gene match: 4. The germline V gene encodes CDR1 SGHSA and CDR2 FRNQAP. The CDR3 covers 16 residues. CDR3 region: CASSLDPGQTGNTLYF. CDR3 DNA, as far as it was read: TGTGCAAGCAGCTTAGATCCGGGACAGACTGGAAATACGCTCTAT.

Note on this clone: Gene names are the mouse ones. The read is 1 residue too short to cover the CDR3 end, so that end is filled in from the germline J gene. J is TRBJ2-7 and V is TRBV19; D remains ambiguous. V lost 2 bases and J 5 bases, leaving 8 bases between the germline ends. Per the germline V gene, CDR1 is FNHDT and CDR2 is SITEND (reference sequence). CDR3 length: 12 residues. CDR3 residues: CASSIPRNEQYF. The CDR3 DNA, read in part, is TGTGCCAGCAGTATCCCCAGGAATGAACAGTAC.

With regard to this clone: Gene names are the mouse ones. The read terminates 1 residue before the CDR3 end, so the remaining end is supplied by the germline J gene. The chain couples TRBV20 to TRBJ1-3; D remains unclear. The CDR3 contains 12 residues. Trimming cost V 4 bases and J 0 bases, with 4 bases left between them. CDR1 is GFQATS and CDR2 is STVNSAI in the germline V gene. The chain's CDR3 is CGAINSGNTLYF. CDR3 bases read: TGTGGTGCTATTAATTCTGGAAATACGCTCTAT.

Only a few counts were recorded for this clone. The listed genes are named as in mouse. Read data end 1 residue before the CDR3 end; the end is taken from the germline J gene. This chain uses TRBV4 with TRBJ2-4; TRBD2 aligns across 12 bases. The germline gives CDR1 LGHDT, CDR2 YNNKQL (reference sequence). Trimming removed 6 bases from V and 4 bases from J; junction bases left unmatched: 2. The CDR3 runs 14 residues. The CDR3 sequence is CASSRTGGENTLYF. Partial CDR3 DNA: TGTGCCAGCAGTCGGACTGGGGGGGAAAACACCTTGTAC.

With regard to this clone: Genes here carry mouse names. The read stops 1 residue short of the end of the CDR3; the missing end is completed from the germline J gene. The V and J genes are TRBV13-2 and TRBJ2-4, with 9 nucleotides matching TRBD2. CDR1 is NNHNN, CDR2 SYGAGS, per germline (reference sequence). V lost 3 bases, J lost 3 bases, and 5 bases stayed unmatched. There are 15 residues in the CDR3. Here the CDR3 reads CASGVGGAPQNTLYF. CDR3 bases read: TGTGCCAGCGGTGTTGGGGGGGCGCCCCAAAACACCTTGTAC.

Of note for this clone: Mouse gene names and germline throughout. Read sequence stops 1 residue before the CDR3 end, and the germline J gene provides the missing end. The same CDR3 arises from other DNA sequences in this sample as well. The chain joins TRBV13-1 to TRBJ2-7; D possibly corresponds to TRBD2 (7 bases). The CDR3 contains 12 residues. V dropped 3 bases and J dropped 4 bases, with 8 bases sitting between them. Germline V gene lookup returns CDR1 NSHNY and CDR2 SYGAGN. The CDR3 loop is CASSGGAYEQYF. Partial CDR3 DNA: TGTGCCAGCAGTGGGGGGGCATATGAACAGTAC.

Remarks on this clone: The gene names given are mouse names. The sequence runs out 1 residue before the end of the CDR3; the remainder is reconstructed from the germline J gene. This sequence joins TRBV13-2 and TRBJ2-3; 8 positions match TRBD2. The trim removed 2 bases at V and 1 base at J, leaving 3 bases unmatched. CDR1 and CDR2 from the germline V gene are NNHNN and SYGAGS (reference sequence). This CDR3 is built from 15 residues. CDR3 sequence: CASGDWGEGAETLYF. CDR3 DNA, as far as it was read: TGTGCCAGCGGTGACTGGGGGGAGGGTGCAGAAACGCTGTAT.